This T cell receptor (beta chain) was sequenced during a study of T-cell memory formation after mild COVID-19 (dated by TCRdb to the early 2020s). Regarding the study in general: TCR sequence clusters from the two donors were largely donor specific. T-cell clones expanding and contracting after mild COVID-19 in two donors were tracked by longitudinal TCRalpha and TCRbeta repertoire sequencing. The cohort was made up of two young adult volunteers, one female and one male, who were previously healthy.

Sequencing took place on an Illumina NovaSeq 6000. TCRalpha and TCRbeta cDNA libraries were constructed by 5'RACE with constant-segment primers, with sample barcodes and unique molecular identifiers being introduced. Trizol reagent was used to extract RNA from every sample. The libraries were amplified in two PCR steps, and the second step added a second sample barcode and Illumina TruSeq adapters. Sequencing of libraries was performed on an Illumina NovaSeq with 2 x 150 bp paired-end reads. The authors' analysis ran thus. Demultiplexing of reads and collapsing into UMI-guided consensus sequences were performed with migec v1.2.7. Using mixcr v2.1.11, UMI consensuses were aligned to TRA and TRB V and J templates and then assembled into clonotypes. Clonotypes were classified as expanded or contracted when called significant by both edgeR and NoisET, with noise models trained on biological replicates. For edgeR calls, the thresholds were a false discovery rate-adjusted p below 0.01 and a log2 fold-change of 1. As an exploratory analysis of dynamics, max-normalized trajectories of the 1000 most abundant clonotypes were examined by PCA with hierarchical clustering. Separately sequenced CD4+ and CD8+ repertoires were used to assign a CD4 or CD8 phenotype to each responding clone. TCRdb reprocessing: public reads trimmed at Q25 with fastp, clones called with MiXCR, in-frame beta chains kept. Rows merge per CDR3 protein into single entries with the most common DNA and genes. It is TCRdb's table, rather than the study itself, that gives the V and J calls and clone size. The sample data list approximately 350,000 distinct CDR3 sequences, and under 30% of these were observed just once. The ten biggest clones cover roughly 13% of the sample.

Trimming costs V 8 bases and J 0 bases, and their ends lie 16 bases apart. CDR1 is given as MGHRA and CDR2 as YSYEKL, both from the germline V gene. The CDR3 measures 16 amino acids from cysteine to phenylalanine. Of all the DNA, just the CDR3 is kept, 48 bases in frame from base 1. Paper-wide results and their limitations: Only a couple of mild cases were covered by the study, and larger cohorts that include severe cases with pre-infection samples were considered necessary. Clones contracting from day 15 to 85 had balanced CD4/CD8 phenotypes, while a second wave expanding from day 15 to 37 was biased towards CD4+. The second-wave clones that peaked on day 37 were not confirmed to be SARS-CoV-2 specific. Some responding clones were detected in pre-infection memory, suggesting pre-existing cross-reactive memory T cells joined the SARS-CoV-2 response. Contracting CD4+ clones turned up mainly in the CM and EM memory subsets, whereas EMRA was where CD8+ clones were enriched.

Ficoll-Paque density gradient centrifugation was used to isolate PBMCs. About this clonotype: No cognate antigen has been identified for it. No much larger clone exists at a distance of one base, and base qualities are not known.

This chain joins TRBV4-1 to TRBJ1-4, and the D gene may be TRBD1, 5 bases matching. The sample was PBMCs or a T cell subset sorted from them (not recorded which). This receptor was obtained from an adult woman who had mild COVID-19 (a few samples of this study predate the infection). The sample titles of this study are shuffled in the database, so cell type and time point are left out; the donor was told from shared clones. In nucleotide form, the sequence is TGCGCCAGCCGGGATGGGGGTGGGGCAACTAATGAAAAACTGTTTTTT. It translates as CASRDGGGATNEKLFF.